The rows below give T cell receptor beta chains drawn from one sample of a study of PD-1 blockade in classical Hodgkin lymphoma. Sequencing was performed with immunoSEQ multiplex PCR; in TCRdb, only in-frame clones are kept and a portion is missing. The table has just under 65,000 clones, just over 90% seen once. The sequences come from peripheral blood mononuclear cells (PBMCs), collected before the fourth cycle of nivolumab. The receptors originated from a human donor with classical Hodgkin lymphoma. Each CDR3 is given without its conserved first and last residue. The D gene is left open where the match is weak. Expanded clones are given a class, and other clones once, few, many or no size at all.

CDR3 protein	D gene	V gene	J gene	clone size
ASSSSDRAIGDEQF	TRBD1	TRBV5-6	TRBJ2-1	.
ASSTRTSGGDEQF	TRBD2	TRBV19	TRBJ2-1	once
ASSLDRVAYEQY	.	TRBV11-2	TRBJ2-7	.
ASSLVGQYNSPLH	.	TRBV7-2	TRBJ1-6	.
ASSVATGQRGPGELF	.	TRBV9	TRBJ2-2	.
ASSILYSGRSGANVLT	.	TRBV19	TRBJ2-6	.
ASSEADRVAYGYT	TRBD1	TRBV6-1	TRBJ1-2	.
ASLIRDKSYQPQH	.	TRBV28	TRBJ1-5	.
ASSQDPRSQGSIQPQH	.	TRBV4-1	TRBJ1-5	few
ASSIHPQGSNTEAF	.	TRBV7-2	TRBJ1-1	.
ATSRRAGGTDTQY	.	TRBV15	TRBJ2-3	.
ASSGITGFQQF	.	TRBV27	TRBJ2-1	.
ASSVGGSPNQPQH	.	TRBV9	TRBJ1-5	.
ASSLTRSSSYEQY	.	TRBV27	TRBJ2-7	.
ASSPSGVVYNEQF	.	TRBV27	TRBJ2-1	.
ASSPGLAGWETQY	TRBD2	TRBV19	TRBJ2-5	.
ASSPDPGGVNTGELF	TRBD1	TRBV9	TRBJ2-2	.
SAENNEQF	.	TRBV20-1	TRBJ2-1	.
ASSEQTTDSETQY	.	TRBV6-1	TRBJ2-5	.
SARLYEQY	.	TRBV20-1	TRBJ2-7	.
ASNPDRGATEAF	TRBD1	TRBV27	TRBJ1-1	.
ASKVRLATSTDTQY	.	TRBV2	TRBJ2-3	few
ASSHRTAYSNQPQH	.	TRBV28	TRBJ1-5	.
ASRTVRGRSTDTQY	TRBD1	TRBV6-6	TRBJ2-3	few
ASSVGLTEAF	.	TRBV9	TRBJ1-1	few
AITDMISYNEQF	.	TRBV6-1	TRBJ2-1	.
ASRGRTTIKETQY	.	TRBV6-1	TRBJ2-5	.
ASSLSMNTEAF	.	TRBV14	TRBJ1-1	.
ASSLDRGGLAEYNEQF	TRBD2	TRBV11-2	TRBJ2-1	.
ASRPGNAVGWAYEQY	.	TRBV27	TRBJ2-7	.
ASRSVVNTEAF	.	TRBV27	TRBJ1-1	few
ASSLIRQSYEQY	.	TRBV11-2	TRBJ2-7	.
ATSRVGQGAEQY	TRBD1	TRBV15	TRBJ2-7	once
ASSWALRDREETQY	TRBD1	TRBV28	TRBJ2-5	.
ASSPNDLRTMSYNEQF	.	TRBV18	TRBJ2-1	.
ASAPRTGAQPYYGYT	TRBD1	TRBV2	TRBJ1-2	.
ASSPIGTSSYNEQF	TRBD2	TRBV4-1	TRBJ2-1	once
ASSWSREGTYEQY	TRBD2	TRBV11-1	TRBJ2-7	.
ASSADRNTEAF	.	TRBV7-3	TRBJ1-1	.
ASSLAGQGRVTGELF	TRBD1	TRBV5-1	TRBJ2-2	.
ASSLGRGTNTGELF	TRBD2	TRBV7-9	TRBJ2-2	.
ASSQDLTGGGSPLH	TRBD1	TRBV4-2	TRBJ1-6	.
ASSSSTDTQY	.	TRBV10-1	TRBJ2-3	once
ASSYLGADHYGYT	.	TRBV6-5	TRBJ1-2	.